The clone carrying this T cell receptor beta chain was seen a few times. Antigen unknown. The data originate from a study of T-cell memory formation after mild COVID-19. TCRdb re-called the 5' RACE reads through MiXCR, storing one row per CDR3 protein. The data show around 500,000 distinct CDR3 sequences, around a sixth seen once. Whole-study results and caveats: Pre-infection memory carried some responding clones, suggesting that cross-reactive memory joined.

This CDR3 comprises 16 residues. Trimming at V came to 1 base and at J to 6 bases, leaving 7 bases not matched to a gene. Germline loops: CDR1 SGHAT, CDR2 FQDESV (reference sequence). This receptor was obtained from an adult woman who had mild COVID-19 (a few samples of this study predate the infection). Cell type and time point are not known. This rearrangement joins TRBV11-1 to TRBJ2-3, with 10 positions matching TRBD2. Material: PBMCs or a T cell subset sorted from them (not recorded which). The CDR3 here is CASSLGAGGAHDTQYF. The CDR3 nucleotides are TGTGCCAGCAGCTTAGGAGCGGGAGGGGCTCACGATACGCAGTATTTT.